The T cell receptor beta chain described here comes from a study of patients and donors after allogeneic stem cell transplantation. TCRdb analysed the RT-PCR reads with MiXCR anew, one entry per CDR3 protein. Among over 200,000 distinct CDR3 sequences listed, roughly two fifths were seen once. This CDR3 has 13 amino acids. CDR1 and CDR2 from the germline V gene are DFQATT and SNEGSKA (reference sequence). Between the trimmed V and J ends, which lost 6 bases and 2 bases, there was a span of 14 bases. This chain links TRBV20-1 with TRBJ2-7; D gene uncertain. The TCR was taken from a human donor who was either an allogeneic HSCT recipient or a stem cell or donor lymphocyte infusion donor (not recorded which). It is not recorded whose cells these are; they may come from a transplant donor. The source material was blood, either unsorted or a sorted T cell fraction (not recorded which). CDR3 in DNA: TGCAGTGCATCGGTGGGCGGAACCTACGAGCAGTACTTC. This sequence encodes CSASVGGTYEQYF.